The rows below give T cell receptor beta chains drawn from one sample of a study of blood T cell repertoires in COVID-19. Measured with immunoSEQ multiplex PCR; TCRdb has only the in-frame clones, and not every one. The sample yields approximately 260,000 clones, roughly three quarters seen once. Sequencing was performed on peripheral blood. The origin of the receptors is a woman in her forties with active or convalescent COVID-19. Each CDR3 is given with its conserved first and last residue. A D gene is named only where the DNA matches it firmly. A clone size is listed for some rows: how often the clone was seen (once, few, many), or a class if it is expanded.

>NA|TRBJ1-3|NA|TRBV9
CASSVGGGIEGNTIYF
TGTGCCAGCAGCGTAGGGGGCGGTATTGAAGGAAACACCATATATTTT
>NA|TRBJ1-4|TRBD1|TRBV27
CASRQGASEKLFF
TGTGCCAGCAGACAGGGGGCATCTGAAAAACTGTTTTTT
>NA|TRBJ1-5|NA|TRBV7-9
CASSFPGQPQHF
TGTGCCAGCAGCTTTCCGGGTCAGCCCCAGCATTTT
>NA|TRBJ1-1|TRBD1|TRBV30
CAWTIGQGLPEAFF
TGTGCCTGGACTATAGGACAGGGCCTCCCTGAAGCTTTCTTT
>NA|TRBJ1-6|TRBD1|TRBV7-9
CASSPAGTGPNSPLHF
TGTGCCAGCAGTCCCGCGGGGACAGGACCTAATTCACCCCTCCACTTT
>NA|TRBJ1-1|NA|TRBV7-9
CASSSETDMNTEAFF
TGTGCCAGCAGCTCAGAGACAGACATGAACACTGAAGCTTTCTTT
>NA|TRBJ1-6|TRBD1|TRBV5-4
CASSLGTGRNSPLHF
TGTGCCAGCAGCTTGGGGACAGGTCGTAATTCACCCCTCCACTTT
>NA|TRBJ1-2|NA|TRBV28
CASSLSRWGFYGYTF
TGTGCCAGCAGTTTATCCCGCTGGGGCTTCTATGGCTACACCTTC
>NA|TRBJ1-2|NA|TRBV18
CASSPLSEGSVYGYTF
TGTGCCAGCTCACCACTTTCCGAGGGATCGGTCTATGGCTACACCTTC
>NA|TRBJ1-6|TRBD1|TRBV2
CASSLTRGLNSPLHF
TGTGCCAGCAGTTTGACCAGGGGGTTGAATTCACCCCTCCACTTT
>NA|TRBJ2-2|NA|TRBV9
CASSASGRNTGELFF
TGTGCCAGCAGCGCTTCGGGGAGAAACACCGGGGAGCTGTTTTTT
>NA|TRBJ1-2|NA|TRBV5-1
CASRKGGQGTNGYTF
TGCGCCAGCAGAAAGGGTGGGCAGGGCACGAACGGCTACACCTTC
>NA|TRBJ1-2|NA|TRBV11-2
CASSLSPGNYGYTF
TGTGCCAGCAGCTTGTCGCCAGGGAACTATGGCTACACCTTC
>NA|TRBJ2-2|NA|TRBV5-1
CASSLTSSVDTGELFF
TGCGCCAGCAGCTTGACCTCCAGCGTTGACACCGGGGAGCTGTTTTTT
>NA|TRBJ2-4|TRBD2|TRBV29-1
CSVGTRWDIQYF
TGCAGCGTCGGGACTAGATGGGACATTCAGTACTTC
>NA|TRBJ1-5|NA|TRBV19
CASSQTANQPQHF
TGTGCCAGTAGTCAAACTGCGAATCAGCCCCAGCATTTT
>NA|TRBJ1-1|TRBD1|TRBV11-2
CASSLQGAFMNTEAFF
TGTGCCAGCAGCTTACAGGGGGCCTTTATGAACACTGAAGCTTTCTTT
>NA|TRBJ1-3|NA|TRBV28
CATGDSGNTIYF
TGTGCCACAGGCGACTCTGGAAACACCATATATTTT
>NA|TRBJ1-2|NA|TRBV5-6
CASSSLQDTRGDYGYTF
TGTGCCAGCAGCTCGCTACAAGACACACGGGGTGACTATGGCTACACCTTC
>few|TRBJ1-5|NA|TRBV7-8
CASSLAVASFSNQPQHF
TGTGCCAGCAGCTTAGCGGTAGCATCTTTTAGCAATCAGCCCCAGCATTTT
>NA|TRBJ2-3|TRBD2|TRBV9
CASSGASGVPDTQYF
TGTGCCAGCAGCGGTGCTAGCGGGGTCCCAGATACGCAGTATTTT
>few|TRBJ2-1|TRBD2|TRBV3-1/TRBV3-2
CASRGEAGGGTPYNEQFF
TGTGCCAGCAGAGGAGAGGCGGGCGGGGGGACCCCATACAATGAGCAGTTCTTC